A selection of T cell receptor beta chains follows, all from one sample in a study of T cell repertoires in cytomegalovirus infection. TCRdb recomputed calls from the reads with MiXCR, one row per CDR3 protein. This table holds hundreds of thousands of distinct CDR3 sequences, approximately 30% found once. Sequencing input: PBMCs. The source is a human donor in good health (CMV status not recorded). Some clones in this sample may be carry-over from other donors' samples. The CDR3 runs from the conserved cysteine through the conserved F or W. Fields, in order: D gene, J gene, clone size, V gene, CDR3 DNA, CDR3 protein. D genes are given only for firm matches. Clone size is stated in some rows and not others, as once, few, many or a class when expanded.

d_gene: TRBD1
j_gene: TRBJ1-5
abundance: NA
v_gene: TRBV19
CDR3nt: TGTGCCAGTAGTACCACAGGGGGGTTTAATCAGCCCCAGCATTTT
CDR3aa: CASSTTGGFNQPQHF

d_gene: NA
j_gene: TRBJ1-6
abundance: few
v_gene: TRBV4-1
CDR3nt: TGCGCCAGCAGCCAACCCGGGACGGCTAATTCACCCCTCCACTTT
CDR3aa: CASSQPGTANSPLHF

d_gene: NA
j_gene: TRBJ2-1
abundance: few
v_gene: TRBV7-3
CDR3nt: TGTGCCAGCAGCTTCACAGGCACACCCAATGAGCAGTTCTTC
CDR3aa: CASSFTGTPNEQFF

d_gene: NA
j_gene: TRBJ2-1
abundance: NA
v_gene: TRBV7-3
CDR3nt: TGTGCCAGCAGCGTTAACCGGCTCAATGAGCAGTTCTTC
CDR3aa: CASSVNRLNEQFF

d_gene: TRBD1
j_gene: TRBJ2-1
abundance: NA
v_gene: TRBV7-9
CDR3nt: TGTGCCAGCAGCTTAGATCAAACCCGGGACAGGGGGCGCGGTGAGCAGTTCTTC
CDR3aa: CASSLDQTRDRGRGEQFF

d_gene: TRBD1
j_gene: TRBJ2-3
abundance: NA
v_gene: TRBV12-3/TRBV12-4
CDR3nt: TGTGCCAGCAGTCGCCCGGGACAGGGGACAGATACGCAGTATTTT
CDR3aa: CASSRPGQGTDTQYF

d_gene: NA
j_gene: TRBJ1-5
abundance: NA
v_gene: TRBV2
CDR3nt: TGTGCCAGCAGTCCCCGCGGAGACAGGACGAATCAGCCCCAGCATTTT
CDR3aa: CASSPRGDRTNQPQHF

d_gene: TRBD1
j_gene: TRBJ2-3
abundance: NA
v_gene: TRBV28
CDR3nt: TGTGCCAGCAGTTCCGACAGGGGAACCACAGATACGCAGTATTTT
CDR3aa: CASSSDRGTTDTQYF

d_gene: NA
j_gene: TRBJ1-1
abundance: few
v_gene: TRBV7-9
CDR3nt: TGTGCCAGCAGCCCGCCCGGGGGGGGAGGCTCTGAAGCTTTCTTT
CDR3aa: CASSPPGGGGSEAFF

d_gene: NA
j_gene: TRBJ1-2
abundance: many
v_gene: TRBV7-2
CDR3nt: TGTGCCAGCAGCTACATGGAGGCCGCTGGCTACACCTTC
CDR3aa: CASSYMEAAGYTF

d_gene: NA
j_gene: TRBJ2-3
abundance: many
v_gene: TRBV6-1
CDR3nt: TGTGCCAGCAGTGTACCCCCAGATACGCAGTATTTT
CDR3aa: CASSVPPDTQYF

d_gene: NA
j_gene: TRBJ2-7
abundance: many
v_gene: TRBV6-5
CDR3nt: TGTGCCAGCAGTTACTCGGGACTTTCCCAGTACGAGCAGTACTTC
CDR3aa: CASSYSGLSQYEQYF

d_gene: TRBD2
j_gene: TRBJ2-1
abundance: NA
v_gene: TRBV10-3
CDR3nt: TGTGCCATAGCCGGACTAGAGAACAATGAGCAGTTCTTC
CDR3aa: CAIAGLENNEQFF

d_gene: TRBD1
j_gene: TRBJ1-2
abundance: many
v_gene: TRBV7-6
CDR3nt: TGTGCCAGCAGCTTATACCCTGACAGGGGCTACTATGGCTACACCTTC
CDR3aa: CASSLYPDRGYYGYTF

d_gene: NA
j_gene: TRBJ1-3
abundance: NA
v_gene: TRBV12-3/TRBV12-4
CDR3nt: TGTGCCAGCAGTTTACTCCGGGCGGCTGGAAACACCATATATTTT
CDR3aa: CASSLLRAAGNTIYF

d_gene: NA
j_gene: TRBJ2-5
abundance: NA
v_gene: TRBV11-2
CDR3nt: TGTGCCAGCAGCTTTTGGGTTTCGCCCCAAGAGACCCAGTACTTC
CDR3aa: CASSFWVSPQETQYF

d_gene: TRBD2
j_gene: TRBJ2-2
abundance: NA
v_gene: TRBV20-1
CDR3nt: TGCAGTGCTAGAGATTCGGGGGGGGGAAGGACCGGGGAGCTGTTTTTT
CDR3aa: CSARDSGGGRTGELFF

d_gene: NA
j_gene: TRBJ2-7
abundance: few
v_gene: TRBV4-1
CDR3nt: TGCGCCAGCAGCCAAGATTCAGGGGGGGCCTACGAGCAGTACTTC
CDR3aa: CASSQDSGGAYEQYF

d_gene: NA
j_gene: TRBJ1-1
abundance: few
v_gene: TRBV6-1
CDR3nt: TGTGCCAGCTTCGATCTGAACACTGAAGCTTTCTTT
CDR3aa: CASFDLNTEAFF

d_gene: TRBD1
j_gene: TRBJ1-1
abundance: many
v_gene: TRBV7-2
CDR3nt: TGTGCCAGCAGCACGACAGGGGGCATGAACACTGAAGCTTTCTTT
CDR3aa: CASSTTGGMNTEAFF

d_gene: NA
j_gene: TRBJ2-3
abundance: NA
v_gene: TRBV18
CDR3nt: TGTGCCAGCTCACCAGAGTTCTCTACAGATACGCAGTATTTT
CDR3aa: CASSPEFSTDTQYF

d_gene: TRBD1
j_gene: TRBJ2-5
abundance: NA
v_gene: TRBV11-3
CDR3nt: TGTGCCAGCAGCAAGACAGGGTTGGAGACCCAGTACTTC
CDR3aa: CASSKTGLETQYF

d_gene: NA
j_gene: TRBJ2-2
abundance: NA
v_gene: TRBV7-2
CDR3nt: TGTGCCAGAAGCTTAGAGGGGAACCCCGGGGAGCTGTTTTTT
CDR3aa: CARSLEGNPGELFF

d_gene: TRBD1
j_gene: TRBJ2-7
abundance: NA
v_gene: TRBV5-1
CDR3nt: TGCGCCAGCAGCTTGGCGAGAGCCGGGACAGAAGCCTACGAGCAGTACTTC
CDR3aa: CASSLARAGTEAYEQYF

d_gene: NA
j_gene: TRBJ2-7
abundance: NA
v_gene: TRBV5-1
CDR3nt: TGCGCCAGCAGCCCCGGGAGAGGCCCCTACGAGCAGTACTTC
CDR3aa: CASSPGRGPYEQYF

d_gene: TRBD2
j_gene: TRBJ2-3
abundance: NA
v_gene: TRBV19
CDR3nt: TGTGCCAGTAGTATTGGGAGTAGTAGCGGGGTAGATACGCAGTATTTT
CDR3aa: CASSIGSSSGVDTQYF

d_gene: TRBD2
j_gene: TRBJ2-3
abundance: many
v_gene: TRBV28
CDR3nt: TGTGCCAGCAGTTTCTACCCAGCGGGGAACACAGATACGCAGTATTTT
CDR3aa: CASSFYPAGNTDTQYF

d_gene: NA
j_gene: TRBJ2-7
abundance: once
v_gene: TRBV28
CDR3nt: TGTGCCAGCAGTTTAGCGATTCGCCGGGTAGGCTACGAGCAGTACTTC
CDR3aa: CASSLAIRRVGYEQYF

d_gene: TRBD2
j_gene: TRBJ2-1
abundance: few
v_gene: TRBV7-9
CDR3nt: TGTGCCAGCAGCTTAGCCCTAGCGGGGGGACACTACAATGAGCAGTTCTTC
CDR3aa: CASSLALAGGHYNEQFF

d_gene: NA
j_gene: TRBJ2-3
abundance: few
v_gene: TRBV19
CDR3nt: TGTGCCAGTAGTAGAGACCCGGCGGATACGCAGTATTTT
CDR3aa: CASSRDPADTQYF

d_gene: NA
j_gene: TRBJ1-4
abundance: NA
v_gene: TRBV7-2
CDR3nt: TGTGCCAGAGGCCTTAGGGGTGAACCTGGGAGACTGTTTTTT
CDR3aa: CARGLRGEPGRLFF

d_gene: NA
j_gene: TRBJ1-1
abundance: NA
v_gene: TRBV12-3/TRBV12-4
CDR3nt: TGTGCCAGCAGCCCCCGGGGCGGGTCAGGGACTGAAGCTTTCTTT
CDR3aa: CASSPRGGSGTEAFF

d_gene: NA
j_gene: TRBJ2-5
abundance: NA
v_gene: TRBV7-9
CDR3nt: TGTGCCAGCAGCTTAGGCGGCGGGGTGGAGACCCAGTACTTC
CDR3aa: CASSLGGGVETQYF

d_gene: NA
j_gene: TRBJ2-7
abundance: many
v_gene: TRBV7-2
CDR3nt: TGTGCCAGCAGCGCAGGACATTCGGCCTACGAGCAGTACTTC
CDR3aa: CASSAGHSAYEQYF

d_gene: NA
j_gene: TRBJ1-1
abundance: few
v_gene: TRBV7-8
CDR3nt: TGTGCCAGCAGCTTGCGGAGGACAAAAGACACTGAAGCTTTCTTT
CDR3aa: CASSLRRTKDTEAFF

d_gene: NA
j_gene: TRBJ1-1
abundance: few
v_gene: TRBV4-1
CDR3nt: TGCGCCAGCAGCCCCGAGGGGCACACTGAAGCTTTCTTT
CDR3aa: CASSPEGHTEAFF

d_gene: NA
j_gene: TRBJ1-1
abundance: once
v_gene: TRBV6-8
CDR3nt: TGTGCCAGCAGTTACTCGTCCCCGACTGAAGCTTTCTTT
CDR3aa: CASSYSSPTEAFF

d_gene: NA
j_gene: TRBJ1-1
abundance: NA
v_gene: TRBV10-3
CDR3nt: TGTGCCACCGGAGCCTCCAAGACGGGGGGCACTGAAGCTTTCTTT
CDR3aa: CATGASKTGGTEAFF

d_gene: NA
j_gene: TRBJ2-7
abundance: few
v_gene: TRBV7-2
CDR3nt: TGTGCCAGCAGTTCCCCCCTTGGGTACGAGCAGTACTTC
CDR3aa: CASSSPLGYEQYF

d_gene: NA
j_gene: TRBJ2-7
abundance: NA
v_gene: TRBV7-9
CDR3nt: TGTGCCAGCAGCTTATTAGGCATTTCCTACGAGCAGTACTTC
CDR3aa: CASSLLGISYEQYF

d_gene: NA
j_gene: TRBJ1-5
abundance: few
v_gene: TRBV7-2
CDR3nt: TGTGCCAGCAGCCTGACTAGGACGCAGCCCCAGCATTTT
CDR3aa: CASSLTRTQPQHF

d_gene: NA
j_gene: TRBJ1-5
abundance: once
v_gene: TRBV29-1
CDR3nt: TGCAGCGTAGCAGAACAGGGAGGTCAGCCCCAGCATTTT
CDR3aa: CSVAEQGGQPQHF

d_gene: NA
j_gene: TRBJ2-1
abundance: few
v_gene: TRBV7-9
CDR3nt: TGTGCCAGCAGCAATCAGGGGGGCCTAGCGGTCCACAATGAGCAGTTCTTC
CDR3aa: CASSNQGGLAVHNEQFF

d_gene: NA
j_gene: TRBJ1-6
abundance: NA
v_gene: TRBV12-3/TRBV12-4
CDR3nt: TGTGCCAGCAGTTACGCCCTACCCCTCCACTTT
CDR3aa: CASSYALPLHF

d_gene: TRBD1
j_gene: TRBJ1-2
abundance: NA
v_gene: TRBV4-3
CDR3nt: TGCGCCAGCAGCCAAGAGGCAGGGGGATATGGCTACACCTTC
CDR3aa: CASSQEAGGYGYTF

d_gene: TRBD1
j_gene: TRBJ2-3
abundance: NA
v_gene: TRBV20-1
CDR3nt: TGCAGTGCTAGGGGGACAAGGACAGGGTGGAGGACAGATACGCAGTATTTT
CDR3aa: CSARGTRTGWRTDTQYF

d_gene: NA
j_gene: TRBJ1-1
abundance: NA
v_gene: TRBV4-3
CDR3nt: TGCGCCAGCAGCCAAGAAGGGGTACTGGAGGGGACTGAAGCTTTCTTT
CDR3aa: CASSQEGVLEGTEAFF

d_gene: NA
j_gene: TRBJ1-5
abundance: few
v_gene: TRBV7-9
CDR3nt: TGTGCCAGCAGCTTAGGATGGGGCAATCAGCCCCAGCATTTT
CDR3aa: CASSLGWGNQPQHF

d_gene: NA
j_gene: TRBJ2-7
abundance: many
v_gene: TRBV6-1
CDR3nt: TGTGCCAGCAGTCCCCGTCGACTAAGCTCCTACGAGCAGTACTTC
CDR3aa: CASSPRRLSSYEQYF

d_gene: NA
j_gene: TRBJ2-5
abundance: NA
v_gene: TRBV4-1
CDR3nt: TGCGCCAGCAGCCAAGGACTTCGCGAGACCCAGTACTTC
CDR3aa: CASSQGLRETQYF

d_gene: TRBD2
j_gene: TRBJ2-2
abundance: NA
v_gene: TRBV2
CDR3nt: TGTGCCAGCAGTCCTGGACTAGCGGGTGGGTTGGCGCTGTTTTTT
CDR3aa: CASSPGLAGGLALFF

d_gene: NA
j_gene: TRBJ1-5
abundance: many
v_gene: TRBV7-9
CDR3nt: TGTGCCAGCAGCTTAGCGGATCAGCCCCAGCATTTT
CDR3aa: CASSLADQPQHF

d_gene: NA
j_gene: TRBJ2-7
abundance: few
v_gene: TRBV4-2
CDR3nt: TGTGCCAGCAGCCAAGGGGGGATCAACGAGCAGTACTTC
CDR3aa: CASSQGGINEQYF

d_gene: TRBD1
j_gene: TRBJ2-7
abundance: many
v_gene: TRBV7-6
CDR3nt: TGTGCCAGCAGCCGGGACAGGGGGCAAAACGAGCAGTACTTC
CDR3aa: CASSRDRGQNEQYF

d_gene: NA
j_gene: TRBJ2-2
abundance: NA
v_gene: TRBV2
CDR3nt: TGTGCCAGCAGTGAGGGGGGTCTGTTTTTT
CDR3aa: CASSEGGLFF

d_gene: NA
j_gene: TRBJ2-1
abundance: many
v_gene: TRBV6-1
CDR3nt: TGTGCCAGCAGTGGGACCCTTCAAGCCTACAATGAGCAGTTCTTC
CDR3aa: CASSGTLQAYNEQFF